Following are 30 T cell receptor beta chains from one sample sequenced in a study of cytomegalovirus exposure and HLA in healthy donors. TCRdb's copy holds only in-frame clones and misses some; the assay was immunoSEQ multiplex PCR. The sample yields about 330,000 clones, just over 85% seen once. Sample: PBMCs. Every receptor here comes from a woman younger than 30 in good health and CMV-seronegative.

The chain joins TRBV10-2 to TRBJ1-2; TRBD1 matches at 9 bases. Per the germline V gene, CDR1 is WSHSY and CDR2 is SAAADI. There are 13 residues in the CDR3. The V segment lost 8 bases and the J segment 3 bases; nucleotides outside the gene matches: 4. The DNA of the CDR3 is TGCGCCAGCCTCACAGGGGGCGACTATGGCTACACCTTC. This gives the protein CASLTGGDYGYTF.

This chain links TRBV28 with TRBJ1-2, with 8 bases lining up with TRBD1. The CDR3 runs to 16 residues. The V gene's germline CDR1 is MDHEN and CDR2 SYDVKM. V lost 4 bases, J lost 8 bases, and 15 bases stayed unmatched. DNA for the CDR3: TGTGCCAGCAGTTCAGATGGACAGGGCTCCCCTGGAGGCTACACCTTC. This gives the protein CASSSDGQGSPGGYTF.

The chain couples TRBV25-1 to TRBJ2-1; no firm D call. Trimming left V 3 bases short and J 4 bases short, with 4 bases between. The CDR3 is 12 residues long. Germline V gene lookup returns CDR1 MGHDK and CDR2 SYGVNS. In DNA form, the CDR3 reads TGTGCCAGCAGTGATAAATACAATGAGCAGTTCTTC. It translates to CASSDKYNEQFF.

Only a few counts were recorded for this clone. The chain recombines TRBV21-1 with TRBJ2-7; the table assigns TRBD1, which was not confirmed against the DNA. TRBV21-1 is termed a pseudogene. The CDR3 totals 14 residues. This chain's CDR3 is CASSSGDRGYEQYF. The CDR3 DNA is TGTGCCAGCAGCAGCGGGGACAGGGGCTACGAGCAGTACTTC.

The chain uses TRBV27 and TRBJ2-1; 8 positions agree with TRBD1. Germline V CDR1 and CDR2: MNHEY, SMNVEV (reference sequence). After removal of 8 bases from V and 10 bases from J, the junction contained 7 bases not matched to a gene. This CDR3 spans 12 amino acids. The DNA for the CDR3 is TGTGCCAGCCGGGACAGGTCAGAGGAGCAGTTCTTC. This codes for CASRDRSEEQFF.

This clone has only a few counts. The V call is TRBV5-1, the J call TRBJ2-1, with D perhaps matching TRBD1 (5 bases). The V gene lost 0 bases and the J gene lost 5 bases, with 9 bases spanning the gap. CDR1 is SGHRS and CDR2 is YFSETQ in the germline V gene. The CDR3 has 14 amino acids. For the CDR3, the DNA is TGCGCCAGCAGCTTGGGGGGCCGTAACAATGAGCAGTTCTTC. Translation: CASSLGGRNNEQFF.

This rearrangement joins TRBV6-5 to TRBJ1-1; TRBD1 is a possible D gene (5 bases). The V end was cut by 10 bases, the J end by 1 base, with 16 bases between. Per the germline V gene, CDR1 is MNHEY and CDR2 is SVGAGI. The CDR3 is 14 amino acids. CDR3 sequence (DNA): TGTGCCACCACCTCCAGGGTTTCGAACACTGAAGCTTTCTTT. Amino acid sequence: CATTSRVSNTEAFF.

The genes are TRBV18 and TRBJ2-3; D is uncertain. Trimming left V 2 bases short and J 0 bases short, with 6 bases between. CDR3 length: 14 amino acids. Germline V gene data show CDR1 as KGHSH and CDR2 as LQKENI. The CDR3 protein is CASSPLASTDTQYF. CDR3 sequence (DNA): TGTGCCAGCTCACCATTGGCTAGCACAGATACGCAGTATTTT.

V gene TRBV4-1 combines with J gene TRBJ1-1; D might be TRBD1 (5 bases). CDR1 MGHRA and CDR2 YSYEKL come from the germline V gene. This CDR3 is built from 13 residues. The V end was cut by 3 bases, the J end by 1 base, with 6 bases between. In nucleotides, the CDR3 is TGCGCCAGCAGCCAGGGGCCGAACACTGAAGCTTTCTTT. It encodes CASSQGPNTEAFF.

J is TRBJ2-7 and V is TRBV12-5, with a weak D call TRBD2 (6 bases). V lost 6 bases and J 7 bases, leaving 7 bases between the germline ends. Germline values: CDR1 LGHNT, CDR2 FRNRAP. The CDR3 totals 10 residues. The DNA of the CDR3 is TGTGCTAGTGGGGCGGGGGAGCAGTACTTC. Encoded protein: CASGAGEQYF.

The gene calls are TRBV25-1 and TRBJ2-2, with TRBD1 identical over 7 bases. From germline, CDR1 is MGHDK and CDR2 SYGVNS. V lost 5 bases to trimming and J lost 5 bases; unmatched junction nucleotides: 8. The CDR3 has 15 amino acids. This chain's CDR3 is CASSKLSGGTGELFF. The CDR3 DNA follows: TGTGCCAGCAGTAAACTTTCAGGGGGTACCGGGGAGCTGTTTTTT.

J is TRBJ1-1 and V is TRBV2, with 10 positions matching TRBD1. This CDR3 is built from 15 residues. From germline, CDR1 is SNHLY and CDR2 FYNNEI. Losses at the gene ends were 7 bases for V and 3 bases for J; bases not matched to a gene: 8. CDR3 region: CASNLDRGWDTEAFF. The CDR3 region has the DNA TGTGCCAGCAATCTGGACAGGGGGTGGGACACTGAAGCTTTCTTT.

The V gene is TRBV9, the J gene TRBJ2-1; TRBD2 might be the D (6 bases). Per the germline V gene, CDR1 is SGDLS and CDR2 is YYNGEE. The V gene lost 1 base and the J gene lost 3 bases, with 14 bases spanning the gap. This CDR3 spans 16 amino acids. The chain's CDR3 is CASSVTAGTGYNEQFF. DNA of the CDR3: TGTGCCAGCAGCGTAACGGCGGGGACTGGCTACAATGAGCAGTTCTTC. The full variable domain, in which reference TRBV9 and TRBJ2-1 provide the parts outside the CDR3, is DSGVTQTPKHLITATGQRVTLRCSPRSGDLSVYWYQQSLDQGLQFLIQYYNGEERAKGNILERFSAQQFPDLHSELNLSSLELGDSALYFCASSVTAGTGYNEQFFGPGTRLTVL.

The V gene is TRBV2, the J gene TRBJ2-1; 14 bases align to TRBD2. The CDR3 runs 18 residues. Germline assignment: CDR1 SNHLY and CDR2 FYNNEI. The V and J ends lost 8 bases and 3 bases, in that order; junction bases with no gene match: 12. The CDR3 spells CASGRTSGRQDLYNEQFF. The CDR3, as DNA: TGTGCCAGCGGCCGGACTAGCGGGAGGCAAGACCTCTACAATGAGCAGTTCTTC. The full variable domain, rest sourced from reference TRBV2 and TRBJ2-1, is EPEVTQTPSHQVTQMGQEVILRCVPISNHLYFYWYRQILGQKVEFLVSFYNNEISEKSEIFDDQFSVERPDGSNFTLKIRSTKLEDSAMYFCASGRTSGRQDLYNEQFFGPGTRLTVL.

V usage is TRBV6-1 and J usage is TRBJ1-2; 7 bases are a match to TRBD1. V lost 8 bases, J lost 7 bases, and 7 bases stayed unmatched. Germline CDR1 and CDR2: MNHNS and SASEGT. The CDR3 length is 12 residues. CDR3 nucleotide sequence: TGTGCCAGCGGGTCTACAGGGGCTGGCTACACCTTC. Translation: CASGSTGAGYTF.

This clone has more than one count but fewer than ten. This chain's CDR3 is CASSQDRGISTDTQYF. CDR3 DNA sequence: TGTGCCAGCAGCCAAGACAGGGGGATAAGCACAGATACGCAGTATTTT. The chain employs TRBV4-2 and TRBJ2-3; 7 nucleotides line up with TRBD1. CDR1 LGHNA and CDR2 YNFKEQ come from the germline V gene. Unmatched junction bases numbered 3, after V lost 0 bases and J lost 0 bases. The CDR3 is 16 amino acids.

The chain carries TRBV5-4 and TRBJ2-7; TRBD2 matches 9 bases. The V segment lost 1 base and the J segment 4 bases; nucleotides outside the gene matches: 9. The length of the CDR3 is 16 residues. The germline CDR1 and CDR2 sequences are SGHNT and YYREEE (reference sequence). CDR3 in DNA: TGTGCCAGCAGCTTGAGGGGAGCGGGAGGAGGTTACGAGCAGTACTTC. Residues: CASSLRGAGGGYEQYF.

The V gene is TRBV23-1, the J gene TRBJ2-7; the D gene is possibly TRBD1 (5 bases). TRBV23-1 is marked as an open reading frame, function uncertain. The CDR3 is 16 amino acids. The ends were cut back, 3 bases at V and 3 bases at J, with 18 bases in the middle. CDR3 in amino acids: CASSHALKGSVYEQYF. Here the CDR3 DNA reads TGCGCCAGCAGTCACGCCCTGAAGGGGTCTGTCTACGAGCAGTACTTC.

V is TRBV6-5 and J is TRBJ2-7; TRBD2 might be the D (6 bases). The CDR3 consists of 14 residues. Per germline, CDR1 MNHEY and CDR2 SVGAGI. Deletions cut 8 bases from V and 7 bases from J, with 21 bases between. Written as DNA, the CDR3 is TGTGCCAGCTTAAGAGGCGGGGCCCTCTTTGAGCAGTACTTC. It codes for CASLRGGALFEQYF.

This chain joins TRBV6-5 and TRBJ1-4; no definite D call. Germline V CDR1 and CDR2: MNHEY, SVGAGI. Trimming cost V 6 bases and J 0 bases, with 8 bases left between them. The length of the CDR3 is 14 residues. The CDR3 nucleotides read TGTGCCAGCAGCATAGGAGCAACTAATGAAAAACTGTTTTTT. Residues: CASSIGATNEKLFF.

The chain couples TRBV2 to TRBJ2-7; TRBD2 agrees at 10 bases. This CDR3 comprises 13 residues. Germline V gives CDR1 SNHLY, CDR2 FYNNEI. The J segment lost 7 bases and the V segment lost 7 bases, leaving 7 bases of the junction unmatched. The CDR3 spells CASTERGLAEQYF. The CDR3 DNA reads TGTGCCAGCACCGAGAGGGGACTAGCGGAGCAGTACTTC.

This chain connects TRBV27 to TRBJ1-2; D is perhaps TRBD1 (5 bases). CDR1 is MNHEY and CDR2 is SMNVEV in the germline V gene (reference sequence). Trimming shortened V by 6 bases and J by 7 bases, and 15 bases separated the two germline ends. The CDR3 runs to 13 residues. The CDR3 sequence is CASSSQGLGGYTF. The CDR3 coding sequence is TGTGCCAGCAGCTCTCAGGGTCTGGGTGGCTACACCTTC.

The V and J genes are TRBV7-3 and TRBJ2-1; a possible D gene is TRBD2 (5 bases). V lost 5 bases and J lost 0, with 11 bases in between. This CDR3 has 15 residues. Germline V lookup: CDR1 SGHTA, CDR2 FQGTGA. CDR3 sequence reads: CASSPAVSSYNEQFF. CDR3 coding DNA: TGTGCCAGCAGCCCAGCGGTCAGCTCCTACAATGAGCAGTTCTTC.

The rearrangement links TRBV28 to TRBJ1-4; a weak D match, TRBD1 (6 bases). CDR1 and CDR2 from the germline V gene are MDHEN and SYDVKM. V lost 2 bases to trimming and J lost 3 bases, with 13 bases between them. The CDR3 length is 16 residues. CDR3 in amino acids: CASSLGGGWSNEKLFF. DNA for the CDR3: TGTGCCAGCAGTTTAGGCGGGGGCTGGTCTAATGAAAAACTGTTTTTT.

The chain carries TRBV5-4 and TRBJ1-1; D uncertain. Looked up from germline, CDR1 is SGHNT and CDR2 is YYREEE (reference sequence). This CDR3 comprises 16 residues. V shed 1 base and J shed 2 bases, with 15 bases lying between them. The CDR3 reads CASSLTGRELNTEAFF. The CDR3 region has the DNA TGTGCCAGCAGCTTGACCGGACGGGAACTAAACACTGAAGCTTTCTTT.

The genes are TRBV27 and TRBJ1-1, with 8 bases matching TRBD1. CDR1 and CDR2 from the germline V gene are MNHEY and SMNVEV (reference sequence). This CDR3 contains 14 residues. Trimming removed 6 bases from V and 1 base from J; junction bases left unmatched: 4. CDR3 in amino acids: CASRSGTGNTEAFF. DNA for the CDR3: TGTGCCAGCAGATCTGGGACAGGGAACACTGAAGCTTTCTTT.

This clone came up once. V gene TRBV7-2 combines with J gene TRBJ2-1; tentatively, D is TRBD2 (5 bases). This CDR3 region has 13 residues. Trimming stripped 4 bases from V and 8 bases from J, with 12 bases between. CDR1 SGHTA and CDR2 FQGNSA come from the germline V gene. DNA for the CDR3: TGTGCCAGCAGCTCGAAGCGGTCTCATGAGCAGTTCTTC. It codes for CASSSKRSHEQFF.

The V call is TRBV15, the J call TRBJ2-1; D is perhaps TRBD1 (6 bases). This CDR3 is 17 amino acids long. The germline CDR1 and CDR2 sequences are LNHNV and YYDKDF (reference sequence). Trimming removed 0 bases from V and 5 bases from J, with 17 bases in between. The CDR3 DNA sequence: TGTGCCACCAGCAGAGATCCCCCGGGACACAAAAACAATGAGCAGTTCTTC. Its translation is CATSRDPPGHKNNEQFF.

The chain has TRBV4-1 and TRBJ2-3, with a possible D match to TRBD1 (6 bases). CDR1 MGHRA and CDR2 YSYEKL come from the germline V gene. V lost 1 base, J lost 0 bases, and 17 bases lay in between. The CDR3 is made up of 18 amino acids. For the CDR3, the DNA is TGCGCCAGCAGCCAAGTACCTCAGGGGATCCCCAGCACAGATACGCAGTATTTT. Translated: CASSQVPQGIPSTDTQYF.

With respect to this clone: Other nucleotide sequences in the sample specify the same CDR3. V gene TRBV5-6 combines with J gene TRBJ1-2, with 8 bases lining up with TRBD1. The CDR3 is made up of 13 amino acids. V lost 4 bases, J lost 4 bases, and 3 bases stayed unmatched. Germline V lookup: CDR1 SGHDT, CDR2 YYEEEE. The CDR3 nucleotides read TGTGCCAGCAGCCGCGACAGGGGCTATGGCTACACCTTC. As protein: CASSRDRGYGYTF.